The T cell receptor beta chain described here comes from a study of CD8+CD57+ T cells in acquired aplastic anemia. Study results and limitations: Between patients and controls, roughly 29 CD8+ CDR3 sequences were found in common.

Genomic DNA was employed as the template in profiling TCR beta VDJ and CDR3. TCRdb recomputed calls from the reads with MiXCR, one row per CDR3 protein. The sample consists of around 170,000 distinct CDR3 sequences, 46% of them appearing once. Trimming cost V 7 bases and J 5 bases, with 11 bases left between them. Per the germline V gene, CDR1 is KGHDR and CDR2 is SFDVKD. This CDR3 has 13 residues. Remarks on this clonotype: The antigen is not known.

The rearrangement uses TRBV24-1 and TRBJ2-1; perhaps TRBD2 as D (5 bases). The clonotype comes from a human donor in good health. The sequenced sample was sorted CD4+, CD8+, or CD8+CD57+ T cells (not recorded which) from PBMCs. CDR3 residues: CATSRRVNNEQFF. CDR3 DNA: TGTGCCACCAGCCGGCGGGTTAACAATGAGCAGTTCTTC.